Listed below are T cell receptor beta chains from one sample, sequenced in a study of cytomegalovirus exposure and HLA in healthy donors. Produced via immunoSEQ multiplex PCR; TCRdb's table is partial and in-frame only. This sample yields about 140,000 clones, of which around three quarters are seen a single time; 6.8% belongs to the top ten. The sequenced sample was PBMCs. These receptors were taken from a man between 40 and 49 years old in good health and CMV-seropositive. The CDR3 runs from the conserved cysteine through the conserved F or W. The order of the fields is J gene, clone size, V gene, D gene, CDR3 DNA, CDR3 protein. The D gene is left open where the match is weak. Some rows have no size entry. The others give once, few or many, or a class for an expanded clone.

J: TRBJ1-5
size: few
V: TRBV10-3
D: TRBD1
DNA: TGTGCCATCAGTGTGGGGACAGGGGTTGAACAGCCCCAGCATTTT
CDR3: CAISVGTGVEQPQHF

J: TRBJ2-1
size: NA
V: TRBV7-3
D: NA
DNA: TGTGCCAGCAGCTTATACGCTACCCGACACGACAATGAGCAGTTCTTC
CDR3: CASSLYATRHDNEQFF

J: TRBJ2-1
size: NA
V: TRBV7-8
D: NA
DNA: TGTGCCAGCAGCGCCCACACCACCTTTAACAATGAGCAGTTCTTC
CDR3: CASSAHTTFNNEQFF

J: TRBJ2-1
size: NA
V: TRBV5-4
D: TRBD1
DNA: TGTGCCAGCAGCCCCGGGACAGGGGTCAATGAGCAGTTCTTC
CDR3: CASSPGTGVNEQFF

J: TRBJ2-7
size: few
V: TRBV5-6
D: NA
DNA: TGTGCCAGCAGCTGGGGGCCAGGGGCGGACGAGCAGTACTTC
CDR3: CASSWGPGADEQYF

J: TRBJ2-2
size: NA
V: TRBV18
D: NA
DNA: TGTGCCACCCCGGCGGACCAGGAGGTCTACACCGGGGAGCTGTTTTTT
CDR3: CATPADQEVYTGELFF

J: TRBJ2-7
size: NA
V: TRBV5-6
D: TRBD1
DNA: TGTGCCAGCAGCTTGCAGGGGGCCTACGAGCAGTACTTC
CDR3: CASSLQGAYEQYF

J: TRBJ2-7
size: NA
V: TRBV15
D: TRBD1
DNA: TGTGCCACCGCAGCGGAAAGCCCCGGACAGGCCTACGAGCAGTACTTC
CDR3: CATAAESPGQAYEQYF

J: TRBJ1-5
size: NA
V: TRBV12-5
D: TRBD1
DNA: TGTGCTAGCCAGAGACAGGGTGATAGCAATCAGCCCCAGCATTTT
CDR3: CASQRQGDSNQPQHF

J: TRBJ2-7
size: NA
V: TRBV5-4
D: TRBD1
DNA: TGTGCCAGCAGCTTAACGGGACAGGGTTCCTACGAGCAGTACTTC
CDR3: CASSLTGQGSYEQYF

J: TRBJ1-4
size: NA
V: TRBV6-1
D: NA
DNA: TGTGCCAGCAGGGAAAAACTCAACGAAAAACTGTTTTTT
CDR3: CASREKLNEKLFF

J: TRBJ1-2
size: few
V: TRBV19
D: TRBD1
DNA: TGTGCCAGTAGTTCACGACGGACAGGGGGCGAGGGCTACACCTTC
CDR3: CASSSRRTGGEGYTF

J: TRBJ1-1
size: NA
V: TRBV28
D: NA
DNA: TGTGCCAGCAGAACAGGGAGGGACACTGAAGCTTTCTTT
CDR3: CASRTGRDTEAFF